This T cell receptor (beta chain) originates from a study of OX40 agonist ivuxolimab in advanced cancers. Study-level background: Ivuxolimab, which targeted the costimulatory receptor OX40 (CD134), was an agonistic, fully human IgG2 monoclonal antibody. Intravenous ivuxolimab was administered to patients every 2 weeks at six dose levels: 0.01, 0.1, 0.3, 1.5, 3 and 10 mg/kg. Of the approximately 54 dose-escalation patients, hepatocellular carcinoma was present in about 20, melanoma in around 15, renal cell carcinoma in 9 and head and neck cancer in 9. The dose-escalation cohort was 80% to 90% male with a mean age of about 58 years, ranging from roughly 20 to 80. Patients were allowed to have had prior anti-PD-1, anti-PD-L1 or anti-CTLA-4 therapy, and around two fifths of the dose-escalation patients had been treated with checkpoint inhibitors. Partial responses occurred in three dose-escalation patients, of whom one had hepatocellular carcinoma and two had cutaneous melanoma. The purpose of peripheral TCRbeta sequencing was to test whether ivuxolimab changed TCR sequence diversity and led to clonal T-cell expansion. The paper covers the monotherapy dose-escalation part of the phase I ivuxolimab trial, which included N ≈ 57 patients. Study-level results and caveats: Partial responders in the 0.1-3.0 mg/kg groups had among the lowest normalized peripheral clonal expansion, especially among CD8+ T cells. Antigen specificity was not determined for the clonally expanded peripheral T cells. Low levels of normalized T-cell clonal expansion were also seen in some patients who did not respond. After ivuxolimab, expanded clones were on average more numerous among CD8+ T cells than among CD4+ T cells. Clonal expansion of both CD4+ and CD8+ blood T cells was observed from baseline to week 6 at doses 0.1 to 3.0 mg/kg.

Patients with autoimmune disease history or receiving systemic immunosuppression were excluded from the trial. In every dose cohort, peripheral blood was drawn for TCR sequencing at baseline, cycle 4 day 1, and cycle 7 day 1. Samples were obtained from an open-label, multicenter, first-in-human phase I dose-escalation trial of ivuxolimab. Adults with locally advanced or metastatic melanoma, renal cell carcinoma, hepatocellular carcinoma or head and neck squamous cell carcinoma were enrolled in the trial. Before TCR sequencing, CD4+ T cells and CD8+ T cells were sorted from peripheral blood as separate populations. V is shortened by 2 bases, J by 6 bases, and the region joining them spans 21 bases. Measured from the cysteine to the phenylalanine, the CDR3 is 17 residues long. Only the CDR3 DNA is retained, 51 bases long and in frame from the first base. Via the germline V gene, CDR1 is SGDLS and CDR2 YYNGEE.

Turning to this clone: Its antigen target is currently unknown. The input lacks base qualities; no much larger clone sits a single base away.

Genomic DNA was isolated from the sorted cells so that the TCRbeta CDR3 region could be sequenced. TCRbeta CDR3 regions were sequenced using the immunoSEQ Assay. In its TCRdb copy, this immuneACCESS table keeps in-frame sequences only and misses some clones. Where compared with another copy, unresolved V genes explain less than half of these, and the others have no known cause. The sample contains more than 60,000 clones, about 92% of them found a single time. Over 0.3% of the sample is in the top ten clones. The source material was CD4+ or CD8+ T cells sorted from blood, sampled in a trial of the OX40 agonist ivuxolimab. In this chain, TRBV9 is recombined with TRBJ2-1; tentative D gene TRBD1, with 6 bases matching. The receptor's source is an adult with an advanced solid tumor such as melanoma, head and neck, liver or kidney cancer. The DNA reads as follows: TGTGCCAGCAGCGTGGGGCCGGGACATACTTCAGTCAATGAGCAGTTCTTC. Protein translation: CASSVGPGHTSVNEQFF.